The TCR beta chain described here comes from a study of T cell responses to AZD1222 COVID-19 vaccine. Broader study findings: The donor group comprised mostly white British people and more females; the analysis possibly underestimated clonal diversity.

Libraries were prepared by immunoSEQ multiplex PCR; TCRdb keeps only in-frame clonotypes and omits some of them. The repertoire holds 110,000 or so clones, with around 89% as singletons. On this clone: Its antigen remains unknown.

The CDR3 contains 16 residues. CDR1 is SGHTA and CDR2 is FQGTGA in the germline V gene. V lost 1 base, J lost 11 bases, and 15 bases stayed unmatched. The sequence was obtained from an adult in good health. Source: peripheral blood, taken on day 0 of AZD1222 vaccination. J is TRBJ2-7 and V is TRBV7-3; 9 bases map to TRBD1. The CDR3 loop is CASSLSGQGHKVEEYF. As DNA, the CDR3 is TGTGCCAGCAGCTTAAGTGGACAGGGGCACAAAGTTGAGGAGTACTTC.